This TCR beta chain was captured by sequencing in a study of identical twins. TCRdb redid the calling of the 5' RACE reads with MiXCR, one entry per CDR3 protein. Here the sample spans around 490,000 distinct CDR3 sequences, about a fifth being singletons. The CDR3 has 16 amino acids. Per the germline V gene, CDR1 is LGHDT and CDR2 is YNNKEL (reference sequence). J was trimmed by 3 bases and V by 4 bases; bases with no gene match: 8. These sequences were also reported in another study, on yellow fever vaccine responses in identical twins. That source adds: Reportedly, twins' vaccine T cell responses looked partly convergent and partly personalized.

The clonotype comes from a woman aged 18-29 years in good health. The genes are TRBV3-1 and TRBJ2-2; 7 nucleotides line up with TRBD1. The sequenced material came from CD4+ T cells sorted from blood. The CDR3 reads CASSPSWDSDTGELFF. As DNA, the CDR3 is TGTGCCAGCAGCCCTTCCTGGGACAGTGACACCGGGGAGCTGTTTTTT.